One T cell receptor beta chain is described in this entry. The table lists this clone with a few counts. It lacks a known antigen. Base qualities are not provided; no much larger clone lies one nucleotide away. This record belongs to a study of cytomegalovirus exposure and HLA in healthy donors (TCRdb year 2017). Some background on the complete study: According to an earlier analysis of 550 to 750 of the donors, 150 million to 200 million T cells yielded 120 million or so unique TCR beta sequences and approximately 300 Gb of sequence data. Of the 350 to 400 genotyped donors, 65% to 90% fell in the genetic ancestry cluster associated with self-reported Caucasian donors. Among about 400 genotyped donors of the cohort, an average of approximately 220,000 unique TCR beta nucleotide sequences was sequenced per donor, of which roughly 17% were non-productive. The number of donors typed differed by locus, with roughly 629-640 for A, B, C, DRB1 and DQB1, over 500 for DQA1, under 610 for DPA1, and 450 to 480 for DPB1. Rather than drawing on any new phenotypic data, the later analysis identified candidate immune exposures from TCR beta sequences and the way those sequences occurred across donors. The study used immunosequencing to profile the T cell repertoires of some 600 subjects and linked those repertoires to cytomegalovirus serostatus. Every discovery cohort repertoire had been produced on one sequencing platform. A later genetic analysis took genome-wide SNP genotypes for about 55% of the 666 donors and used that subset as a discovery cohort. An earlier analysis of around 540 of the donors applied high-throughput TCR beta sequencing to assess whether each TCR beta V gene segment acted as functional or pseudogenic. The study was designed to test whether signatures of past pathogen exposure could be identified by cataloging public T cell receptors. High-throughput TCR immunosequencing, statistical association of individual TCRs with disease status, and machine learning were combined to predict cytomegalovirus infection status. In a later analysis, previously published TCR beta repertoires from 670 or so donors were re-analyzed and high-resolution HLA genotyping was added so that TCR occurrence patterns could be studied. Roughly five DR-DQ haplotypes were handled as single units for association and clustering, since linkage in the cohort was strong. About 280 gigabases of sequencing data and 70 million to 85 million unique TCR sequences were included in an early release covering 500 to 750 HLA-typed donors. HLA typing covered class I and class II loci at four-digit resolution. Alongside the repertoire data, information on donor age, sex, ethnicity and CMV serostatus was compiled. Besides the first cohort of roughly 700 subjects, a separate validation cohort made up of roughly 130 different subjects was used. Points the paper makes about the study in general: Because counts were too low, approximately 18 rarely observed V segments, including chromosome 9 orphons, were excluded from the earlier analysis of a few hundred of the donors. An association between a missense DCLRE1C variant and V-gene and J-gene trimming of TCR beta chains was found in a later genetic analysis and replicated in an independent cohort. Broadly in line with IMGT annotations, most TCR beta V segments showed up in productive rearrangements about 87% or about 30% of the time in an earlier analysis of several hundred of the donors. According to a later analysis, parvovirus B19, influenza, CMV and Epstein-Barr virus appeared linked to several top co-occurrence clusters. A few of the identified cytomegalovirus-associated TCR beta chains were confirmed in vitro to be specific for cytomegalovirus antigens. The sequencing pipeline was judged likely to have produced a cluster of highly shared sequence variants as a technical artifact. Compared with the approximately 720-donor mean, donors in an Asian-associated ancestry cluster had fewer N-insertions in productive TCRs, according to a later genetic analysis. A further reported finding was that TCR beta sequences accurately predicted the HLA-A and HLA-B alleles for most subjects in the first cohort. In a later analysis, the rate of TCR association differed among HLA loci, with DRB1 alleles having the most associated TCRs and HLA-C alleles having the fewest. Most CMV-associated TCR beta chains appeared to be HLA-restricted in a later analysis, and the HLA associations seemed to be driven largely by CMV exposure. Correlated functional status among segregating V segments might reflect linkage disequilibrium, but an unknown experimental factor could not be ruled out. The only immune exposure information available for the cohort was CMV serostatus. The cohort was sequenced for TCR beta chains only, and without alpha or paired-chain data the features that could be detected were limited. Most TCR sequences were observed very rarely across donors, whereas some public TCRs were present in many individuals. In the study, 150 to 200 TCR beta chains were listed as associated with cytomegalovirus. In a later analysis, 16,951 TCR beta sequences were associated with specific HLA alleles at a false discovery rate of 0.05. The 87-base-pair reads could not distinguish some IMGT-functional V segments, including TRBV6-2 and TRBV6-3, so those segments were excluded. Assigning TCR associations to individual alleles was difficult when HLA alleles, especially DR and DQ, strongly co-occurred. Because HLA typing was missing for some donors at each locus, association tests included only the typed subset. The classifier was reported to diagnose cytomegalovirus status with high specificity and sensitivity in both the original cohort and the validation cohort. The authors suggested that the approach could potentially be generalized to other disease states and immunological phenotypes. In a later analysis, HLA-associated TCR beta chains were found to be more clonally expanded and to have lower generation probabilities than equally common non-associated chains. The presence/absence analyses assumed that sequencing depth was roughly uniform across donors, and that assumption may not be true.

The cohort was made up of 666 healthy bone marrow donors. At the time of sampling, every cohort member was nominally healthy, though immune exposures that went unrecorded were likely present. The donor was CMV seropositive and was included in the group of 250 to 300 seropositive cohort members. A peripheral blood sample was collected from each donor, and TCR beta sequencing was performed on peripheral blood mononuclear cells. Genomic DNA extraction from the blood cell samples was performed with the Qiagen DNeasy Blood Extraction Kit. The library was made by the immunoSEQ multiplex PCR assay. The multiplex PCR relied on a mix of 60 forward primers for TCR Vbeta segments and 13 reverse primers for TCR Jbeta segments. The CDR3 region of rearranged TCR beta genes was amplified from genomic DNA with a multiplex PCR assay. The Illumina HiSeq System was used to sequence the amplified TCR beta libraries as 87-base-pair reads. The authors processed their data as follows. Across the 600 to 700 repertoires, a later analysis counted 75 million to 90 million unique TCR beta chains, around 10 million of which were shared by at least two donors. Raw reads were error-corrected and collapsed into unique sequences with a nearest-neighbor algorithm that merged closely related sequences to remove PCR and sequencing errors. V, D and J gene segments were assigned by aligning CDR3 sequences to IMGT reference sequences. For a sequence to be retained, a match of at least six nucleotides to both a V gene segment and a J gene segment was required. Rearrangements were classified as productive when the CDR3 lacked stop codons and remained in frame with V and J, and all other rearrangements were classified as non-productive. CDR3 was defined by IMGT convention, running from the second conserved V-encoded cysteine to the conserved J-encoded phenylalanine. The earlier analysis of roughly 590 of the donors excluded sequences that lacked an unambiguous match to a single V gene segment. In an earlier analysis of several hundred of the donors, a V segment was called functional when productive rearrangements were above 56.7%, and segregating when the standard deviation between donors exceeded 5%. To diagnose cytomegalovirus status from the catalog of TCR beta chain sequences, a statistical classification framework was built. A later analysis assigned V and J genes by comparing TCR nucleotide sequences with IMGT/GENE-DB human TR gene sequences. Using the TCRdist pipeline, a later analysis assigned CDR3 sequences along with most-parsimonious VDJ recombination scenarios. In a later analysis, each TCR beta chain was defined by its CDR3 amino acid sequence together with its V-gene family, and reads without a unique V-gene family were excluded. To address suspected cross-contamination and a sequencing artifact, a later analysis removed roughly 640 highly shared, low-generation-probability nucleotide sequences. For each public chain, a later analysis derived a clonal expansion index from normalized ranks of inferred template counts within each repertoire. In a later analysis, generation probabilities were computed using a VDJ recombination model fitted to out-of-frame rearrangements, and the results were checked against IGoR. In a later analysis, hypergeometric tests were used to score TCR-TCR, TCR-HLA and TCR-CMV co-occurrence, with a repertoire-size bias correction applied to TCR pairs. False discovery rates were estimated in a later analysis by permuting HLA or CMV assignments 20 times. In a later analysis, co-occurring TCRs were grouped using DBSCAN, and TCRdist sequence similarity was added for clustering within HLA-allele-positive subsets. Repertoires with fewer than 30,000 or more than 120,000 public chains, plus five repertoires with anomalous nucleotide sharing, were excluded from co-occurrence clustering. TCRdb obtained this table from immuneACCESS and retained in-frame rearrangements with V and J assigned. These tables miss some clones; where compared with another copy, unresolved V genes account for less than half of the shortfall, and the remainder is unexplained. From that table come the V and J calls and clone size; the DNA was used to work out D and trimming. The sample records about 190,000 clones, over 60% of which are singletons. Of the sample, more than 4% is held by the ten largest clones.

The CDR3 goes from the cysteine to the phenylalanine over 15 residues. Left in the record is the CDR3 DNA by itself, 45 bases read in frame from the first base. As encoded in the germline V gene, CDR1 is MNHNS while CDR2 is SASEGT. V is pared back by 1 base and J by 0 bases, with 7 bases lying between the germline termini. Here the chain combines TRBV6-1 and TRBJ2-1; the D gene is unclear. The source material was PBMCs. This receptor was obtained from a man between 25 and 39 years old in good health and CMV-seropositive. The CDR3 region: CASSEVGSSYNEQFF. The sequenced DNA is TGTGCCAGCAGTGAAGTGGGCAGCTCCTACAATGAGCAGTTCTTC.